The TCR beta chain described here comes from a study of T cell repertoires in cytomegalovirus infection. General observations from the study: There were carriers of CMV plus the relevant HLA, and cumulative public TCR beta family frequency identified them.

This CDR3 is 13 amino acids long. Trimming took 1 base from V and 10 from J; bases not matched to a gene: 9. Looked up from germline, CDR1 is DFQATT and CDR2 is SNEGSKA (reference sequence). TCRdb reanalysed the reads using MiXCR and keeps one entry per CDR3 protein. The sample comprises about 360,000 distinct CDR3 sequences, 15% to 20% of which are singletons, and less than 9.5% rests with the top ten. Regarding this clonotype: Its antigen is unidentified.

V is TRBV20-1 and J is TRBJ1-1; 7 bases agree with TRBD1. What was sequenced was PBMCs. This TCR derives from a human donor in good health (CMV status not recorded). Some clones in this sample may be carry-over from other donors' samples. CDR3 in DNA: TGCAGTGCTAGAGTAGGGACAGCTATCGGAGCTTTCTTT. Amino acids: CSARVGTAIGAFF.